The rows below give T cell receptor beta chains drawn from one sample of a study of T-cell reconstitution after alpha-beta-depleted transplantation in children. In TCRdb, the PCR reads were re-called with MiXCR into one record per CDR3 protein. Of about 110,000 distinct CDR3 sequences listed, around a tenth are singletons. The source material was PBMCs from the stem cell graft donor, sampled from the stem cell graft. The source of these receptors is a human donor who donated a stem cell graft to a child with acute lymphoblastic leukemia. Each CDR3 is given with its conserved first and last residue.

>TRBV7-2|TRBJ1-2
CASSLAPQGRTEYGYTF
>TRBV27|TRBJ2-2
CASSLNTGAVTGELFF
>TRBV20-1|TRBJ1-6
CSARDPGRFSNSPLHF
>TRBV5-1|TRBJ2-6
CASSLGAWAETLSGANVLTF
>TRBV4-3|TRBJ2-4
CASSQEGQAGGNIQYF
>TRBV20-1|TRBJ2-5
CSARDRDSGGAKETQYF
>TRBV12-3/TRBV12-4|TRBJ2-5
CASSLLVHDQETQYF
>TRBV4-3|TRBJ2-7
CASSRDRRNYEQYF
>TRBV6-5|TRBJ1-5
CASSSSPWGGNQPQHF
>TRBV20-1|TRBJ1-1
CSARGGNTEAFF
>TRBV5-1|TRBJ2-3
CASSSGQQSTDTQYF
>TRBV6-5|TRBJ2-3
CASSYTQGRDTQYF
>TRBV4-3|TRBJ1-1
CASSQDWGPGAEAFF
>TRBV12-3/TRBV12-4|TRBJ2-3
CASSLGPTDTQYF
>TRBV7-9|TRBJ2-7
CASSPLGVKAYEQYF
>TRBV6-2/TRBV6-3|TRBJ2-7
CASSYSPASGGYYEQYF
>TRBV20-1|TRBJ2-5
CSARELAYETQYF
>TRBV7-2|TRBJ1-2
CASSHRLGLGYGYTF